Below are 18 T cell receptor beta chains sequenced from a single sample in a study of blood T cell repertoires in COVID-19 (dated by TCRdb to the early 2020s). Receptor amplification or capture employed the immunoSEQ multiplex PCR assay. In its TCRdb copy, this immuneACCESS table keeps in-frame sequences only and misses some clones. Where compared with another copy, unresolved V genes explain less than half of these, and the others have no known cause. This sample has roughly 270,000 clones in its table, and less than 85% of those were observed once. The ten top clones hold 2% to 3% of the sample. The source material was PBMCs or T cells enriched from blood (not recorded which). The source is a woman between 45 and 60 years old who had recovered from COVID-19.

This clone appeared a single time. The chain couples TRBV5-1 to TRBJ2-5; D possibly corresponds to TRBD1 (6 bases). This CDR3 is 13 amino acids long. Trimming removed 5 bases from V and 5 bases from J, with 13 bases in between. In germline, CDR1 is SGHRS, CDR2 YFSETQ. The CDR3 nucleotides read TGCGCCAGCAGGGAGACAGGTTCGGAGACCCAGTACTTC. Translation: CASRETGSETQYF.

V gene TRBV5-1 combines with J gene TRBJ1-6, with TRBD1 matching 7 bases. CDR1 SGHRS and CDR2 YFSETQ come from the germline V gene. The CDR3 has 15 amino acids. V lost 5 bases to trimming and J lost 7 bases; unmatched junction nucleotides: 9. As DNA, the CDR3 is TGCGCCAGCAGTCCGAGACAGGGATTAAATTCACCCCTCCACTTT. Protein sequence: CASSPRQGLNSPLHF.

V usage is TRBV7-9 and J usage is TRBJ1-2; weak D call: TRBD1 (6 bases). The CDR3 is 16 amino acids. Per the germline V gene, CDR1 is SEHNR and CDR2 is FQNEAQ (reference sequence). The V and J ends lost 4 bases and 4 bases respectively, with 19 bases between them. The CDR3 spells CASSSGVGRGGYGYTF. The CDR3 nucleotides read TGTGCCAGCAGCTCTGGCGTGGGCAGGGGTGGCTATGGCTACACCTTC.

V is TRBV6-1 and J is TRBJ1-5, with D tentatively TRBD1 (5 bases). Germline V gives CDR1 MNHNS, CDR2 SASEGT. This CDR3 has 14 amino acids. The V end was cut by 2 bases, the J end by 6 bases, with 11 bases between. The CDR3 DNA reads TGTGCCAGCAGTGAACAGGGTTTGGGTCAGCCCCAGCATTTT. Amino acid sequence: CASSEQGLGQPQHF.

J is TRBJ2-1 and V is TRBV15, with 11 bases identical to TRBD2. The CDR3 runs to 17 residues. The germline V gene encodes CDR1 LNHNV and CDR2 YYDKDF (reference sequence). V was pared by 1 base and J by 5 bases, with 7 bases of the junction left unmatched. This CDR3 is CATSRVSSGRRNNEQFF. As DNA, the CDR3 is TGTGCCACCAGCAGAGTGTCTAGCGGGAGGCGGAACAATGAGCAGTTCTTC.

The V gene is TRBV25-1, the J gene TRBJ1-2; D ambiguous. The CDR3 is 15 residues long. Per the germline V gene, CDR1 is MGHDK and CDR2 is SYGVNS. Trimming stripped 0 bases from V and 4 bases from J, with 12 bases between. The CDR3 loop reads CASSEYSGKGYGYTF. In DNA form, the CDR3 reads TGTGCCAGCAGTGAATATTCGGGGAAAGGCTATGGCTACACCTTC.

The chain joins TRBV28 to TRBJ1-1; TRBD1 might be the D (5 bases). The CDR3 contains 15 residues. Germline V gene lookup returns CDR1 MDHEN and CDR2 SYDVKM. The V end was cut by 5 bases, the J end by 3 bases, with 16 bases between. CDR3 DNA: TGTGCCAGCAGTCCCGGGGGGAGGGGTGACACTGAAGCTTTCTTT. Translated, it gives CASSPGGRGDTEAFF.

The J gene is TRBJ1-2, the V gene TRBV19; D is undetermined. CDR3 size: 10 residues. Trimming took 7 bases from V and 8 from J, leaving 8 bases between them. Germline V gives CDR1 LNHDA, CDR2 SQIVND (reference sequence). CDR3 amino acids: CASNSGGYTF. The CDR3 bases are TGTGCCAGTAATTCCGGGGGCTACACCTTC. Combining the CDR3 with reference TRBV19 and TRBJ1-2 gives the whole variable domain DGGITQSPKYLFRKEGQNVTLSCEQNLNHDAMYWYRQDPGQGLRLIYYSQIVNDFQKGDIAEGYSVSREKKESFPLTVTSAQKNPTAFYLCASNSGGYTFGSGTRLTVV.

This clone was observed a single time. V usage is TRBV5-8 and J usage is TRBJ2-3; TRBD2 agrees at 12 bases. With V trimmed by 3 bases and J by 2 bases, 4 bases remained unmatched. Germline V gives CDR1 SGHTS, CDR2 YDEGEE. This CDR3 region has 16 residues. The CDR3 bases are TGTGCCAGCAGCTCCGGACTAGCGGGAAACACAGATACGCAGTATTTT. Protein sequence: CASSSGLAGNTDTQYF.

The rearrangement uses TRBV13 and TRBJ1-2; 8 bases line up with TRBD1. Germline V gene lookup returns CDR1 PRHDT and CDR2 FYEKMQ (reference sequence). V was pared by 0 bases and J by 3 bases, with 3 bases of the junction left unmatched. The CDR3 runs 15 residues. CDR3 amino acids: CASSLGSGGDYGYTF. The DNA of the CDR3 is TGTGCCAGCAGCTTAGGGTCAGGGGGCGACTATGGCTACACCTTC.

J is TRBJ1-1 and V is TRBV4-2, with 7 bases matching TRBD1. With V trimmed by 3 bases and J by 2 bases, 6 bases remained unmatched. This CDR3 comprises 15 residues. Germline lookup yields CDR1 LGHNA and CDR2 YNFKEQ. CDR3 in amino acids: CASSQNRGINTEAFF. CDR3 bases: TGTGCCAGCAGCCAGAACAGGGGAATAAACACTGAAGCTTTCTTT.

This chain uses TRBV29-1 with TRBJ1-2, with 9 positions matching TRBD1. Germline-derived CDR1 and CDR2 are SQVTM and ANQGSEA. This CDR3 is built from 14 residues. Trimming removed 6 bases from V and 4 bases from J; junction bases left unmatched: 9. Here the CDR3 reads CSVSRDRVAYGYTF. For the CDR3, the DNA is TGCAGCGTCAGCCGGGACAGGGTCGCCTATGGCTACACCTTC.

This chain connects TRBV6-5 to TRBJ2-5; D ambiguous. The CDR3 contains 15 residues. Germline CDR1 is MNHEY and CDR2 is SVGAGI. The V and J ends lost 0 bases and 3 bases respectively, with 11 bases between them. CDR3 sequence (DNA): TGTGCCAGCAGTTACTCTGGAGAGGTTAAAGAGACCCAGTACTTC. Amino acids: CASSYSGEVKETQYF.

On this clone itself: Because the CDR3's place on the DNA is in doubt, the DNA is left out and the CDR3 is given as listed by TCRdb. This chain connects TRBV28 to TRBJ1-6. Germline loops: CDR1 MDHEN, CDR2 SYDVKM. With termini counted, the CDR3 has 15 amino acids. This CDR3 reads CASTSGGSYNSPLHF.

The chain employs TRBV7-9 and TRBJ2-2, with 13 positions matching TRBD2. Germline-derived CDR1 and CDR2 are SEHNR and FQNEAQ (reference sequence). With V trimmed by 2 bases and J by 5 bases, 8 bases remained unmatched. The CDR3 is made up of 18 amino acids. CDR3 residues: CASSLTSGRVPGTGELFF. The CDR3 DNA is TGTGCCAGCAGCTTAACTAGCGGGAGGGTCCCTGGTACCGGGGAGCTGTTTTTT. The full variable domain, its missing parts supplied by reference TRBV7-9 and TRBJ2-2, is DTGVSQNPRHKITKRGQNVTFRCDPISEHNRLYWYRQTLGQGPEFLTYFQNEAQLEKSRLLSDRFSAERPKGSFSTLEIQRTEQGDSAMYLCASSLTSGRVPGTGELFFGEGSRLTVL.

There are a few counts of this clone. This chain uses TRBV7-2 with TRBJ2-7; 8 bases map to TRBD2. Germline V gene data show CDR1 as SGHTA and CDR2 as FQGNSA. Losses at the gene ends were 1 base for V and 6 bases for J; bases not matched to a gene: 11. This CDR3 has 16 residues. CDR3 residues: CASSLGLAGLLGEQYF. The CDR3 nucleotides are TGTGCCAGCAGCTTAGGGCTAGCGGGCTTATTGGGCGAGCAGTACTTC.

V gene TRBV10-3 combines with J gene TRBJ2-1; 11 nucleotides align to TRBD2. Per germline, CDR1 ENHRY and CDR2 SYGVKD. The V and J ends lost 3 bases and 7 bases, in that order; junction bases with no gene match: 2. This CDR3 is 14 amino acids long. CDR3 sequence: CAISEIAGGNEQFF. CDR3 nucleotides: TGTGCCATCAGTGAAATAGCGGGGGGGAATGAGCAGTTCTTC.

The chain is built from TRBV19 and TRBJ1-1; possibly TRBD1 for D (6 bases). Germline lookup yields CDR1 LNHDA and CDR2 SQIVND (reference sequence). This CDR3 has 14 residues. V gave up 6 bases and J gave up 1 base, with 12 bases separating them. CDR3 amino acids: CASRSHRANTEAFF. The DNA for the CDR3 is TGTGCCAGTAGGTCTCACAGGGCGAACACTGAAGCTTTCTTT.